The sequence of this TCR beta chain was determined in a study of T cell repertoires in cytomegalovirus infection. Study-wide background: Matching HLA type, along with CMV infection, was indicated by public TCR beta signatures. Overall study findings and caveats: Cumulative frequency of public TCR beta families picked out carriers of CMV plus the relevant HLA. HLA-C-restricted CMV-specific TCR beta clonotypes were dominant in the ex vivo response.

This clonotype was picked up a small number of times. Antigen: not known. The germline V and J ends were trimmed by 10 bases and 1 base, with 13 bases remaining between them. The CDR3 consists of 13 residues. Via MiXCR, TCRdb re-called the reads, giving one row per CDR3 protein. The sample holds roughly 500,000 distinct CDR3 sequences, 15% to 20% seen once. The chain joins TRBV12-3 or TRBV12-4 to TRBJ1-2; D remains ambiguous. What was sequenced was CD8+ T cells from PBMCs. The clonotype was recovered from a human donor in good health (CMV status not recorded). Some clones in this sample may be carry-over from other donors' samples. The CDR3 reads CATFRGNNYGYTF. CDR3 nucleotides: TGTGCCACCTTTCGGGGAAATAACTATGGCTACACCTTC.